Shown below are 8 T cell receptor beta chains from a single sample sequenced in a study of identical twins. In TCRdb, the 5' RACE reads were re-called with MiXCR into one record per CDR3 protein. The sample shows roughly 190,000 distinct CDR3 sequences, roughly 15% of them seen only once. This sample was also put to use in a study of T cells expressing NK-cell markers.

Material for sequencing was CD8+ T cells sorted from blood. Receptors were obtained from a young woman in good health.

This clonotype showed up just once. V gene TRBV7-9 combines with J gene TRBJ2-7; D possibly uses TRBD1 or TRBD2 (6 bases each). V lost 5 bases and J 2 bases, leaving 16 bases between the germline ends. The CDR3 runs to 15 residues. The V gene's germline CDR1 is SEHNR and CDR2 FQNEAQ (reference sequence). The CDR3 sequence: CASSHKEGVTYEQYF. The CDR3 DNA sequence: TGTGCCAGCAGCCATAAGGAGGGGGTAACCTACGAGCAGTACTTC.

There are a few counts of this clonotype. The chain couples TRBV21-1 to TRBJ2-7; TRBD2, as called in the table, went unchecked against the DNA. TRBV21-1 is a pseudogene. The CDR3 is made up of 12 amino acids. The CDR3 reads CASSTGGYEQYF. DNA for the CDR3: TGTGCCAGCAGTACAGGAGGGTACGAGCAGTACTTC.

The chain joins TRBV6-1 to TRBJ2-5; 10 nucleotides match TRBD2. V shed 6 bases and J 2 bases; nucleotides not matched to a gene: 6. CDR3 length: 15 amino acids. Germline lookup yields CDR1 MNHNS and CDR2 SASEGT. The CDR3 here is CASSSSGGEQETQYF. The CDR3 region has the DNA TGTGCCAGCAGCTCTAGCGGGGGAGAACAAGAGACCCAGTACTTC.

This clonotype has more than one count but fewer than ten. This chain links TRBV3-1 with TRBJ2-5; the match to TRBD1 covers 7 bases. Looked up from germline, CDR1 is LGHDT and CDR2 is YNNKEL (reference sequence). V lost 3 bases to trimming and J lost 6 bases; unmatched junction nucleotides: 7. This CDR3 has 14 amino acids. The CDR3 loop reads CASSHRTGRQTQYF. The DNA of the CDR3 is TGTGCCAGCAGCCACAGGACAGGTCGCCAGACCCAGTACTTC.

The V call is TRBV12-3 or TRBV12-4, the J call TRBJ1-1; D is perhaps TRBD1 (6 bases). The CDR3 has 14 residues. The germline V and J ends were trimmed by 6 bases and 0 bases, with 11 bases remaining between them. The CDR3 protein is CASSLGQLNTEAFF. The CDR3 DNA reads TGTGCCAGCAGCCTAGGACAGCTGAACACTGAAGCTTTCTTT.

The CDR3: CASSEASRGYRYEQYF. CDR3 bases: TGTGCCAGCAGTGAAGCAAGTCGGGGCTACCGCTATGAGCAGTACTTC. V usage is TRBV6-1 and J usage is TRBJ2-7; D is possibly TRBD1 or TRBD2 (5 bases each). Germline V gene data show CDR1 as MNHNS and CDR2 as SASEGT. This CDR3 is built from 16 residues. V shed 0 bases and J shed 7 bases, with 19 bases lying between them.

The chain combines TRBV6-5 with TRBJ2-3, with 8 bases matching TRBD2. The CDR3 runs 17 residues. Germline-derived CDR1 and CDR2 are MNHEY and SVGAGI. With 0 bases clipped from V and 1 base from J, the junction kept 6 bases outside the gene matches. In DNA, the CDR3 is TGTGCCAGCAGTTACTCGAGGGCGGGGGGCCGCACAGATACGCAGTATTTT. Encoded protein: CASSYSRAGGRTDTQYF.

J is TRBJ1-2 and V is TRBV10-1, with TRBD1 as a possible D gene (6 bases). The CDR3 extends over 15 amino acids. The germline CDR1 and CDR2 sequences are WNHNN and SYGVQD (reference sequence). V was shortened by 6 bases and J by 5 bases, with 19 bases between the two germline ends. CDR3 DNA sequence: TGCGCCAGCAGCTCAGGGGAGGGTCCTATTTATGGCTACACCTTC. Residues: CASSSGEGPIYGYTF.